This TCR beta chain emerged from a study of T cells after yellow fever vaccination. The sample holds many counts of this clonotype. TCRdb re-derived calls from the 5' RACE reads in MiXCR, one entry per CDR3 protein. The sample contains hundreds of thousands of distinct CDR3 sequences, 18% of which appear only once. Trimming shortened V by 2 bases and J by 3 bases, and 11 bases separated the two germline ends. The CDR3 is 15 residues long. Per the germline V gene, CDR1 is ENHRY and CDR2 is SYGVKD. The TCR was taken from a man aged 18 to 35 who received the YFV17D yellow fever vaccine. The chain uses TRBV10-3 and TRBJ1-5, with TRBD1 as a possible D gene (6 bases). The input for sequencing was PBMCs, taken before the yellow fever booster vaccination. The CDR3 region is CAISEPGADNQPQHF. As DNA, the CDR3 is TGTGCCATCAGTGAGCCGGGGGCGGACAATCAGCCCCAGCATTTT.